These 3 T cell receptor beta chains were all obtained from the same sample, sequenced in a study of blood T cell repertoires in COVID-19. Libraries were prepared by immunoSEQ multiplex PCR; TCRdb keeps only in-frame clonotypes and omits some of them. The table lists some 24,000 clones, 85% to 90% of them singletons. The sequenced material came from peripheral blood. The receptors stem from a man in his 70s with COVID-19, enrolled during active disease.

V and J are TRBV6-5 and TRBJ1-1; D not certain. The germline gives CDR1 MNHEY, CDR2 SVGAGI. This CDR3 spans 13 amino acids. V was cut by 3 bases and J by 3 bases, with 8 bases left in between. The CDR3 coding sequence is TGTGCCAGCAGTTATGGTGCGTACACTGAAGCTTTCTTT. Residues: CASSYGAYTEAFF.

V gene TRBV13 combines with J gene TRBJ1-2; D gene uncertain. Trimming removed 2 bases from V and 0 bases from J, with 19 bases in between. CDR3 length: 18 residues. CDR1 is PRHDT, CDR2 FYEKMQ, per germline (reference sequence). The CDR3 sequence: CASSLISFGHQANYGYTF. The CDR3 DNA sequence: TGTGCCAGCAGCTTAATATCGTTTGGGCACCAAGCTAACTATGGCTACACCTTC.

The chain combines TRBV5-1 with TRBJ1-2, with 7 bases fitting TRBD1. V lost 4 bases, J lost 5 bases, and 5 bases stayed unmatched. Germline lookup yields CDR1 SGHRS and CDR2 YFSETQ. CDR3 length: 13 residues. In nucleotides, the CDR3 is TGCGCCAGCAGCCGGACAGGCGATTATGGCTACACCTTC. This encodes CASSRTGDYGYTF.